This T cell receptor (beta chain) is drawn from a study of blood T cells in healthy people across ages. CDR1 and CDR2 from the germline V gene are MDHEN and SYDVKM. The CDR3 is 13 amino acids. Trimming took 8 bases from V and 0 from J, leaving 10 bases between them. Donor samples were obtained from healthy Caucasian individuals from Russia, aged 6 to 90. Primed by a sample-barcoded 5' primer and a J-beta primer mix, a second PCR proceeded for about 6 to 11 cycles. Each TCR beta cDNA got a 12-nucleotide random molecular identifier. TCRdb independently ran MiXCR on the 5' RACE reads; one entry per CDR3 protein. The sample records 1.8 million or so distinct CDR3 sequences, roughly two fifths being singletons.

This sequence was found in a human donor in good health. The chain combines TRBV28 with TRBJ1-1, with unresolved D. Material for sequencing was blood. Written as DNA, the CDR3 is TGTGCCAGCTTCGGGATTTTGAACACTGAAGCTTTCTTT. It specifies CASFGILNTEAFF.